The sequence of this TCR beta chain was determined in a study of cytomegalovirus exposure and HLA in healthy donors. This clone was seen many times. Its specificity is not known. PCR amplification relied on 60 Vbeta primers (plus 13 Jbeta primers). The table came from immunoSEQ multiplex PCR; TCRdb's copy has only in-frame clones and leaves some out. The table has approximately 170,000 clones, 70% seen once; the top ten hold about 4.5%. Study observations and caveats: Information on immune exposure was restricted to one variable (CMV serostatus). Some highly shared sequence variants likely arose as a pipeline artifact. Cytomegalovirus association was listed for 164 TCR beta chains. In a later analysis, parvovirus B19, influenza, CMV and Epstein-Barr virus appeared linked to several top co-occurrence clusters.

The CDR3 spans 16 residues. The germline V gene encodes CDR1 KGHSH and CDR2 LQKENI. Trimming took 3 bases from V and 8 from J; bases not matched to a gene: 5. The chain joins TRBV18 to TRBJ2-1; TRBD2 matches at 15 bases. The TCR sequence derives from a man younger than 35 in good health and CMV-seropositive. The specimen sequenced was PBMCs. The CDR3 region has the DNA TGTGCCAGCTCACCGGGGACTAGCGGGGGGTCCGATGAGCAGTTCTTC. As protein: CASSPGTSGGSDEQFF.